This T cell receptor (beta chain) was profiled in a study of vaccination effects on CD4 cells after COVID-19. This clone has just a few counts. No antigen is known for it. Isolation of CD4+ T cells took place after approximately 10 days of culture. Repertoires were generated with immunoSEQ multiplex PCR, while TCRdb's copy carries only in-frame clones and drops some. The sample shows tens of thousands of clones, around 77% of them seen only once. Trimming pared 6 bases from V and 3 bases from J, leaving 9 bases between. Germline CDR1 reads KGHSH; CDR2 reads LQKENI. This CDR3 spans 13 amino acids. The sequences come from CD4+ T cells from PBMCs cultured without peptide, collected before COVID-19 vaccination. The source of this sequence is a human donor who received a COVID-19 vaccine. The V and J genes are TRBV18 and TRBJ1-5; no clear D. In DNA, the CDR3 is TGTGCCAGCTCTGAAGGGCTCAATCAGCCCCAGCATTTT. Translating it yields CASSEGLNQPQHF.